Listed here are 5 T cell receptor beta chains from one sample, sequenced in a study of early T cells in non-severe SARS-CoV-2 infection. One entry per CDR3 protein, called by TCRdb with MiXCR from the 5' RACE reads. In the table there are 65,000 to 95,000 distinct CDR3 sequences, around 8.7% of which are singletons. The specimen was whole blood. The receptors come from an adult who was a healthcare worker with PCR-confirmed SARS-CoV-2 infection or an uninfected control (not recorded which).

The chain has TRBV6-5 and TRBJ2-6; no clear D gene. The CDR3 is made up of 15 amino acids. Trimming took 8 bases from V and 2 from J, leaving 13 bases between them. Germline CDR1 and CDR2: MNHEY and SVGAGI. Written as DNA, the CDR3 is TGTGCCAGCTCCCTGACGGTAGCTGGGGCCAACGTCCTGACTTTC. Its translation is CASSLTVAGANVLTF.

This clonotype was seen repeatedly, ten times or more. The chain has TRBV29-1 and TRBJ2-7; D ambiguous. The CDR3 consists of 13 residues. The germline CDR1 and CDR2 sequences are SQVTM and ANQGSEA. V lost 5 bases and J lost 3, with 14 bases in between. DNA for the CDR3: TGCAGCGTTTTGACAACCAGAAACTACGAGCAGTACTTC. This codes for CSVLTTRNYEQYF.

This clonotype was observed many times. DNA of the CDR3: TGTGCCAGCTCGGAGGCAGGGGGCTTGAACATTCAGTACTTC. It specifies CASSEAGGLNIQYF. The V gene is TRBV18, the J gene TRBJ2-4; TRBD1 matches at 8 bases. The CDR3 is 14 residues long. V trimming: 6 bases; J trimming: 7 bases; junction bases outside the gene matches: 8. The germline V gene has CDR1 KGHSH and CDR2 LQKENI.

This clonotype was recorded at least ten times. This sequence joins TRBV11-2 and TRBJ2-5, with D possibly matching TRBD2 (5 bases). Germline CDR1 is SGHAT and CDR2 is FQNNGV. V lost 0 bases and J lost 7, with 9 bases in between. This CDR3 is 13 amino acids long. The CDR3 DNA is TGTGCCAGCAGCTTAGATTTAGGGAGGACCCAGTACTTC. It codes for CASSLDLGRTQYF.

This clonotype has ten or more counts. The V call is TRBV7-2, the J call TRBJ1-2, with 10 bases identical to TRBD1. CDR1 and CDR2 (germline): SGHTA, FQGNSA. This CDR3 contains 15 residues. The junction had 5 bases not matched to a gene; V was cut back by 3 bases and J by 4 bases. CDR3 loop: CASSFRDRGSYGYTF. As DNA, the CDR3 is TGTGCCAGCAGCTTTAGGGACAGGGGATCCTATGGCTACACCTTC.